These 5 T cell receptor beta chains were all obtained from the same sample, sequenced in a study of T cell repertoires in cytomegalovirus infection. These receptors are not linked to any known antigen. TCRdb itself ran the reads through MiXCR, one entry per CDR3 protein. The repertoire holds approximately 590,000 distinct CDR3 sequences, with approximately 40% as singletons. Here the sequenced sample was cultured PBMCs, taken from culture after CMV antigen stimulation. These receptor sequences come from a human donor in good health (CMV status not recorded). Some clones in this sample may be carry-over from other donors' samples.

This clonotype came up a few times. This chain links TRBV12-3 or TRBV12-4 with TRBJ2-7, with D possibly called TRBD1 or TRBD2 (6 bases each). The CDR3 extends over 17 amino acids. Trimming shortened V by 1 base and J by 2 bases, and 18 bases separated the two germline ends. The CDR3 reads CASSLVGRQGITYEQYF. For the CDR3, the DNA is TGTGCCAGCAGTTTAGTGGGGAGGCAGGGGATCACCTACGAGCAGTACTTC.

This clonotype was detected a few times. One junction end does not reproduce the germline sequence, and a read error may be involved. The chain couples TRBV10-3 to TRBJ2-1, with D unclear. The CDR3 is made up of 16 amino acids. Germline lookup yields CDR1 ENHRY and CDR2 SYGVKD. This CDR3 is CAISESEFGAYNEQFF. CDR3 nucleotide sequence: TGTGCCATCAGCGAGTCGGAGTTCGGTGCCTACAATGAGCAGTTCTTC.

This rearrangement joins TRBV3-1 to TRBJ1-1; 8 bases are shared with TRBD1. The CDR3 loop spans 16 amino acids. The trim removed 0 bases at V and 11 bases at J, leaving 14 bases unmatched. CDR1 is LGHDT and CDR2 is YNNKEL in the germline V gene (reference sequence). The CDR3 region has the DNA TGTGCCAGCAGCCAAGATCTGGTGCGTCAGGGGGCTTACGCTTTCTTT. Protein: CASSQDLVRQGAYAFF.

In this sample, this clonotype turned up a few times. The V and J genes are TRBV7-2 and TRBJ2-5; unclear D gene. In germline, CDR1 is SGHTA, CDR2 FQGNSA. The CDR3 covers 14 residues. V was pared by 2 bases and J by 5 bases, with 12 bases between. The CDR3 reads CASSLMGLQETQYF. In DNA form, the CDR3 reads TGTGCCAGCAGCTTAATGGGCCTACAGGAGACCCAGTACTTC.

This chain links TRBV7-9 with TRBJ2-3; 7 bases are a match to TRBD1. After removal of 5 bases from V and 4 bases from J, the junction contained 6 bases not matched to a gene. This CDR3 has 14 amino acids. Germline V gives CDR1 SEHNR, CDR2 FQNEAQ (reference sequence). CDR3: CASSVGQGADTQYF. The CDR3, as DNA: TGTGCCAGCAGCGTTGGGCAGGGGGCAGATACGCAGTATTTT.